This T cell receptor (beta chain) was observed in a study of T-cell reconstitution after alpha-beta-depleted transplantation in children. Germline V lookup: CDR1 DFQATT, CDR2 SNEGSKA (reference sequence). The CDR3 length is 14 residues. The V gene end was trimmed by 5 bases and the J gene end by 4 bases; junction bases not matched to a gene: 7. Preparation of the TCRbeta library was carried out with unique molecular identifiers. TCRdb passed the PCR reads through MiXCR, listing each CDR3 protein once. The sample holds about 440,000 distinct CDR3 sequences, approximately 41% seen once. Sequencing was performed on PBMCs, taken before TCRalphabeta/CD19-depleted stem cell transplant. This chain links TRBV20-1 with TRBJ2-7; 11 bases line up with TRBD2. The TCR comes from a girl aged 2 to 9 with aplastic anemia, due to receive a stem cell transplant. The CDR3 protein is CSAASGLAAYEQYF. The CDR3 DNA sequence: TGCAGTGCTGCTTCGGGACTAGCGGCATACGAGCAGTACTTC.